The 6 T cell receptor beta chains listed next were all sequenced from one sample in a study of cytomegalovirus exposure and HLA in healthy donors. PCR involved 60 Vbeta and 13 Jbeta primers. Sequencing was performed with immunoSEQ multiplex PCR; in TCRdb, only in-frame clones are kept and a portion is missing. The sample has 150,000 to 200,000 clones, roughly 80% seen once; the top ten hold roughly 1.4%. Sequenced input: PBMCs. The receptors shown here come from a woman in her 50s in good health and CMV-seronegative.

Notes on this clone: An end of the junction does not agree with germline; a read error may underlie this. The rearrangement joins TRBV7-7 to TRBJ1-6; D might be TRBD1 (6 bases). The length of the CDR3 is 15 residues. The germline gives CDR1 SSHAT, CDR2 FNYEAQ (reference sequence). CDR3 nucleotides: TGTGCTAGCAGCTTAGATGGCACAGGGAATTCACCCCTCCACTTT. Translated, it gives CASSLDGTGNSPLHF.

The chain links TRBV7-9 to TRBJ2-1; maybe TRBD2 (6 bases). The length of the CDR3 is 15 residues. The V gene's germline CDR1 is SEHNR and CDR2 FQNEAQ (reference sequence). The germline V and J ends were trimmed by 5 bases and 4 bases, with 15 bases remaining between them. The CDR3 protein is CASSDGLNRYNEQFF. The CDR3 DNA is TGTGCCAGCAGCGATGGACTAAACCGATACAATGAGCAGTTCTTC.

V gene TRBV11-2 combines with J gene TRBJ2-3, with D perhaps TRBD2 (5 bases). CDR1 SGHAT and CDR2 FQNNGV come from the germline V gene. The CDR3 sequence is 16 residues long. Trimming took 5 bases from V and 3 from J, leaving 18 bases between them. The DNA of the CDR3 is TGTGCCAGCAGCCCCGGGGTCTTCCTGGCTACAGATACGCAGTATTTT. It codes for CASSPGVFLATDTQYF. The full variable domain, rest sourced from reference TRBV11-2 and TRBJ2-3, is EAGVAQSPRYKIIEKRQSVAFWCNPISGHATLYWYQQILGQGPKLLIQFQNNGVVDDSQLPKDRFSAERLKGVDSTLKIQPAKLEDSAVYLCASSPGVFLATDTQYFGPGTRLTVL.

This chain joins TRBV18 and TRBJ1-1; D not resolved. CDR1 is KGHSH, CDR2 LQKENI, per germline. V was shortened by 3 bases and J by 6 bases, with 11 bases between the two germline ends. There are 13 residues in the CDR3. The CDR3 sequence: CASSPLPEAEAFF. CDR3 sequence (DNA): TGTGCCAGCTCACCCTTGCCAGAGGCTGAAGCTTTCTTT.

This chain connects TRBV6-5 to TRBJ2-5; TRBD2 might be the D (6 bases). V shed 5 bases and J shed 1 base, with 11 bases lying between them. The CDR3 runs to 14 residues. Germline V lookup: CDR1 MNHEY, CDR2 SVGAGI. The CDR3 here is CASSAKGLQETQYF. CDR3 DNA sequence: TGTGCCAGCAGTGCCAAGGGACTCCAAGAGACCCAGTACTTC.

V and J are TRBV6-5 and TRBJ1-1, with 7 bases aligning to TRBD1. Looked up from germline, CDR1 is MNHEY and CDR2 is SVGAGI. This CDR3 is 16 amino acids long. V gave up 4 bases and J gave up 2 bases; unmatched junction bases: 10. CDR3 sequence: CASSSGQGGANTEAFF. The CDR3 DNA is TGTGCCAGCAGTTCGGGGCAGGGGGGAGCTAACACTGAAGCTTTCTTT.